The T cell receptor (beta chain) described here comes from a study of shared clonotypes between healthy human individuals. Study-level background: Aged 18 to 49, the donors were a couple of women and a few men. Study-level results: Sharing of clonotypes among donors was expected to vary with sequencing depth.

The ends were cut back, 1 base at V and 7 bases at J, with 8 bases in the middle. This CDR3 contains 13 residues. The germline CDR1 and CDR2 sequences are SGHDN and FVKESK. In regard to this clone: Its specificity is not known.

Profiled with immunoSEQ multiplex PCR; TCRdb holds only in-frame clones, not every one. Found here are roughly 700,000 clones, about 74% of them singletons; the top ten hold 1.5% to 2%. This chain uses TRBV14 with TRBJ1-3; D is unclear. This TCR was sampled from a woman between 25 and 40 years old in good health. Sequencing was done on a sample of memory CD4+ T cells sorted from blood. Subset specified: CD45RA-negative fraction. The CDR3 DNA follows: TGTGCCAGCAGCCAAGGGTTGGAGAACACCATATATTTT. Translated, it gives CASSQGLENTIYF.